This TCR beta chain was documented in a study of blood T cell repertoires in COVID-19. The protocol was immunoSEQ multiplex PCR, while the TCRdb copy is restricted to in-frame clones and leaves out a portion. In the table there are about 150,000 clones, roughly 84% of which are singletons. CDR3 length: 13 amino acids. V gave up 3 bases and J gave up 4 bases, with 6 bases separating them. Per the germline V gene, CDR1 is LNHDA and CDR2 is SQIVND (reference sequence). This chain connects TRBV19 to TRBJ1-4, with TRBD1 as a possible D gene (5 bases). Material for sequencing was peripheral blood. The source of this sequence is a woman in her sixties with COVID-19, enrolled during active disease. CDR3 protein: CASSMDINEKLFF. CDR3 bases: TGTGCCAGTAGTATGGACATTAATGAAAAACTGTTTTTT. Variable domain in full (rest from reference TRBV19 and TRBJ1-4): DGGITQSPKYLFRKEGQNVTLSCEQNLNHDAMYWYRQDPGQGLRLIYYSQIVNDFQKGDIAEGYSVSREKKESFPLTVTSAQKNPTAFYLCASSMDINEKLFFGSGTQLSVL.